The 29 T cell receptor beta chains below come from one sample, sequenced in a study of blood T cell repertoires in COVID-19. Some clones are missing from TCRdb's copy, which holds only in-frame ones; the method was immunoSEQ multiplex PCR. The table shows around 190,000 clones, with roughly 80% occurring only once. The sample comprised peripheral blood. The receptors were gathered from a woman aged 50 to 60 with acute or convalescent COVID-19.

The V call is TRBV6-6, the J call TRBJ1-2; maybe TRBD1 (6 bases). The CDR3 is made up of 13 amino acids. Germline values: CDR1 MNHNY, CDR2 SVGAGI (reference sequence). V was pared by 7 bases and J by 4 bases, with 13 bases between. CDR3 amino acids: CASTTGTPYGYTF. The CDR3 DNA reads as TGTGCCAGCACCACCGGGACACCCTATGGCTACACCTTC.

This clone was detected only once. This rearrangement joins TRBV5-1 to TRBJ2-3; TRBD2 is a possible D gene (5 bases). V dropped 0 bases and J dropped 4 bases, with 9 bases sitting between them. Germline-derived CDR1 and CDR2 are SGHRS and YFSETQ. CDR3 size: 14 residues. This chain's CDR3 is CASSLALGADTQYF. The CDR3 DNA reads TGCGCCAGCAGCTTGGCTTTGGGAGCAGATACGCAGTATTTT.

The CDR3 DNA sequence: TGTGCCAGCAGCCCACCCCTCTTAAACAGGGGGAACACTGAAGCTTTCTTT. Its protein product is CASSPPLLNRGNTEAFF. The rearrangement uses TRBV11-2 and TRBJ1-1, with 7 bases that match TRBD1. This CDR3 comprises 17 residues. V dropped 5 bases and J dropped 1; count of bases not matched to a gene: 13. Per germline, CDR1 SGHAT and CDR2 FQNNGV.

The rearrangement joins TRBV6-4 to TRBJ2-1; 10 bases line up with TRBD1. The ends lost 2 bases at V and 8 bases at J; junction bases unmatched: 6. Germline values: CDR1 MRHNA, CDR2 SNTAGT. The CDR3 contains 15 residues. The CDR3 region has the DNA TGTGCCAGCAGTGACGGGACAGGGGCTCTCGATGAGCAGTTCTTC. It codes for CASSDGTGALDEQFF.

This clone appeared a few times. The chain combines TRBV14 with TRBJ2-3; TRBD2 agrees at 7 bases. The CDR3 covers 16 residues. Germline trimming cut 2 bases from V and 2 bases from J; bases unmatched to any gene: 7. From germline, CDR1 is SGHDN and CDR2 FVKESK. This CDR3 is CASSQWRLADTDTQYF. The CDR3 region has the DNA TGTGCCAGCAGCCAATGGAGACTAGCAGACACAGATACGCAGTATTTT.

This rearrangement joins TRBV5-1 to TRBJ2-1, with TRBD2 matching over 7 bases. Germline lookup yields CDR1 SGHRS and CDR2 YFSETQ. After removal of 3 bases from V and 4 bases from J, the junction contained 13 bases not matched to a gene. The CDR3 totals 17 residues. The CDR3 nucleotides are TGCGCCAGCAGCTCGTCTTTGACTAGCCTTGCTTACAATGAGCAGTTCTTC. Translated, it gives CASSSSLTSLAYNEQFF.

This clone was counted once. This rearrangement joins TRBV27 to TRBJ1-4, with 7 positions matching TRBD1. Germline V gene lookup returns CDR1 MNHEY and CDR2 SMNVEV (reference sequence). The CDR3 consists of 17 residues. The ends lost 7 bases at V and 4 bases at J; junction bases unmatched: 15. CDR3 region: CASTHLYRDRINEKLFF. The CDR3 nucleotides are TGTGCCAGCACCCACCTCTACCGGGACAGAATTAATGAAAAACTGTTTTTT.

This clone has just one count. The chain joins TRBV28 to TRBJ1-5; the D is unclear. Germline V gene lookup returns CDR1 MDHEN and CDR2 SYDVKM. This CDR3 spans 15 amino acids. Trimming cost V 3 bases and J 0 bases, with 9 bases left between them. CDR3 coding DNA: TGTGCCAGCAGTTTGGGAGCAGCTAGCAATCAGCCCCAGCATTTT. Translated: CASSLGAASNQPQHF.

This chain joins TRBV12-5 and TRBJ1-3; a weak D match, TRBD1 (5 bases). This CDR3 has 17 residues. CDR1 and CDR2 from the germline V gene are LGHNT and FRNRAP. Trimming removed 5 bases at V and 0 bases at J, with 17 bases between. CDR3 in amino acids: CASGLIGGSYSGNTIYF. The CDR3, as DNA: TGTGCTAGTGGTCTTATCGGGGGGTCTTACTCTGGAAACACCATATATTTT.

This chain connects TRBV6-5 to TRBJ2-1, with TRBD2 matching over 8 bases. Germline CDR1 is MNHEY and CDR2 is SVGAGI. Trimming took 5 bases from V and 11 from J; bases not matched to a gene: 8. This CDR3 is built from 13 residues. The CDR3 coding sequence is TGTGCCAGCAGTCCGGGTTTAGCGGGGAAGCAGTTCTTC. This sequence encodes CASSPGLAGKQFF.

This chain uses TRBV19 with TRBJ1-5, with 8 nucleotides matching TRBD1. This CDR3 comprises 17 residues. Germline V gene lookup returns CDR1 LNHDA and CDR2 SQIVND (reference sequence). J gave up 0 bases and V 5 bases, and 9 bases lay outside the gene matches. The CDR3 spells CASSSGQGGPSNQPQHF. CDR3 in DNA: TGTGCCAGTAGTTCTGGACAGGGCGGCCCTAGCAATCAGCCCCAGCATTTT.

The chain employs TRBV6-5 and TRBJ2-7; 9 nucleotides align to TRBD1. Trimming removed 2 bases from V and 6 bases from J; junction bases left unmatched: 5. This CDR3 has 14 amino acids. Germline CDR1 MNHEY, CDR2 SVGAGI. The CDR3 DNA reads as TGTGCCAGCAGTTACCGGGACAGGGCGGCCGAGCAGTACTTC. This encodes CASSYRDRAAEQYF.

This chain connects TRBV7-8 to TRBJ2-7; D perhaps matches TRBD1 (5 bases). The CDR3 loop spans 15 amino acids. Germline loops: CDR1 SGHVS, CDR2 FQNEAQ. V lost 5 bases, J lost 3 bases, and 17 bases lay in between. The chain's CDR3 is CASSPGQGAFYEQYF. In nucleotides, the CDR3 is TGTGCCAGCAGCCCCGGGCAGGGTGCTTTCTACGAGCAGTACTTC.

The gene calls are TRBV3-1 (or the pseudogene TRBV3-2) and TRBJ1-1; D might be TRBD1 (5 bases). V lost 4 bases and J lost 1, with 10 bases in between. CDR3 length: 14 residues. Germline CDR1 LGHDT, CDR2 YNNKEL (reference sequence). CDR3 nucleotide sequence: TGTGCCAGCAGCCTAATGGGGGGGAACACTGAAGCTTTCTTT. Translating gives CASSLMGGNTEAFF.

The rearrangement links TRBV18 to TRBJ2-1; a weak D match, TRBD1 (6 bases). This CDR3 region has 17 residues. Trimming stripped 3 bases from V and 6 bases from J, with 21 bases between. The V gene's germline CDR1 is KGHSH and CDR2 LQKENI. The CDR3 loop is CASSPYLTQGAVNEQFF. DNA of the CDR3: TGTGCCAGCTCACCTTATCTCACACAGGGAGCTGTCAATGAGCAGTTCTTC.

The gene calls are TRBV6-1 and TRBJ1-5; D is undetermined. The CDR3 covers 14 residues. With 1 base removed from V and 4 bases from J, the gap between germline ends came to 8 bases. Germline V CDR1 and CDR2: MNHNS, SASEGT. The CDR3, as DNA: TGTGCCAGCAGTGAAGTAGTCAGGAATCAGCCCCAGCATTTT. Its translation is CASSEVVRNQPQHF.

The rearrangement links TRBV28 to TRBJ2-7, with D possibly TRBD2 on 6 matching bases. The V gene lost 3 bases and the J gene lost 0 bases, with 12 bases spanning the gap. The germline gives CDR1 MDHEN, CDR2 SYDVKM. This CDR3 contains 15 residues. This chain's CDR3 is CASSLEGRNSYEQYF. In DNA form, the CDR3 reads TGTGCCAGCAGTTTGGAGGGACGGAACTCCTACGAGCAGTACTTC.

This clone occurred a few times. The J gene is TRBJ1-4, the V gene TRBV6-5; a possible D gene is TRBD1 (5 bases). The CDR3 covers 12 residues. V was cut by 8 bases and J by 16 bases, with 20 bases left in between. The germline gives CDR1 MNHEY, CDR2 SVGAGI. The CDR3 region is CASLEQGFSAFF. The CDR3 region has the DNA TGTGCCAGCCTCGAGCAGGGATTCAGCGCGTTTTTT.

The chain uses TRBV19 and TRBJ2-1; unclear D gene. Between the trimmed V and J ends, which lost 5 bases and 8 bases, there was a span of 13 bases. Germline loops: CDR1 LNHDA, CDR2 SQIVND (reference sequence). This CDR3 is 13 amino acids long. The CDR3 nucleotides are TGTGCCAGTAGTGTAGGGCTGAACGATGAGCAGTTCTTC. It translates to CASSVGLNDEQFF.

The rearrangement links TRBV28 to TRBJ2-3, with D maybe TRBD1 (7 bases). Germline V gene sequence: CDR1 MDHEN, CDR2 SYDVKM. The CDR3 is made up of 14 amino acids. The V gene lost 3 bases and the J gene lost 5 bases, with 12 bases spanning the gap. The CDR3 loop reads CASSFPGGQDTQYF. The DNA for the CDR3 is TGTGCCAGCAGTTTTCCAGGGGGGCAAGATACGCAGTATTTT. The full variable domain, completed using reference TRBV28 and TRBJ2-3, is DVKVTQSSRYLVKRTGEKVFLECVQDMDHENMFWYRQDPGLGLRLIYFSYDVKMKEKGDIPEGYSVSREKKERFSLILESASTNQTSMYLCASSFPGGQDTQYFGPGTRLTVL.

CDR3 coding DNA: TGCGCCAGCAGCTTGTCTCAGGACACCGGACTAGCGGGGGGGAATGAGCAGTTCTTC. It specifies CASSLSQDTGLAGGNEQFF. The rearrangement joins TRBV5-1 to TRBJ2-1, with 15 bases that match TRBD2. V shed 1 base and J 7 bases; nucleotides not matched to a gene: 12. This CDR3 is built from 19 residues. Germline V lookup: CDR1 SGHRS, CDR2 YFSETQ.

This chain links TRBV28 with TRBJ1-1, with 8 bases matching TRBD1. The CDR3 covers 14 residues. Trimming at V came to 6 bases and at J to 4 bases, leaving 7 bases not matched to a gene. The V gene's germline CDR1 is MDHEN and CDR2 SYDVKM. The CDR3 loop is CASSPDRVGTEAFF. The DNA for the CDR3 is TGTGCCAGCAGCCCGGACAGGGTGGGCACTGAAGCTTTCTTT. Using reference TRBV28 and TRBJ1-1 for the parts outside the CDR3, the full variable domain is DVKVTQSSRYLVKRTGEKVFLECVQDMDHENMFWYRQDPGLGLRLIYFSYDVKMKEKGDIPEGYSVSREKKERFSLILESASTNQTSMYLCASSPDRVGTEAFFGQGTRLTVV.

The chain carries TRBV6-5 and TRBJ2-7, with 12 bases identical to TRBD2. Germline V gives CDR1 MNHEY, CDR2 SVGAGI. CDR3 size: 15 residues. V shed 4 bases and J 2 bases; nucleotides not matched to a gene: 3. CDR3 coding DNA: TGTGCCAGCAGTTCTACTAGCGGGAGGCCCTACGAGCAGTACTTC. As protein: CASSSTSGRPYEQYF.

This clone was seen more than once but under ten times. The chain is built from TRBV30 and TRBJ2-7, with TRBD2 matching over 10 bases. The trim removed 0 bases at V and 5 bases at J, leaving 13 bases unmatched. This CDR3 is built from 17 residues. From germline, CDR1 is GTSNPN and CDR2 SVGIG (reference sequence). This CDR3 reads CAWSVMRLAGKGHEQYF. The CDR3 DNA reads as TGTGCCTGGAGTGTAATGAGACTAGCGGGCAAGGGACACGAGCAGTACTTC.

This clone was found a few times. The J gene is TRBJ1-2, the V gene TRBV29-1; a possible D gene is TRBD1 (5 bases). Germline V gives CDR1 SQVTM, CDR2 ANQGSEA. V was cut by 0 bases and J by 8 bases, with 16 bases left in between. The CDR3 is 14 amino acids. In DNA form, the CDR3 reads TGCAGCGTTGAAGAATCGGACACCCCCTACGGCTACACCTTC. This translates into CSVEESDTPYGYTF.

This sequence joins TRBV6-2 or TRBV6-3 and TRBJ2-5, with 7 bases identical to TRBD1. This CDR3 region has 16 residues. Trimming at V came to 4 bases and at J to 5 bases, leaving 13 bases not matched to a gene. Germline CDR1 MNHEY, CDR2 SVGEGT. CDR3 loop: CASSFSFGTALETQYF. The DNA of the CDR3 is TGTGCCAGCAGTTTCAGCTTCGGGACAGCCCTCGAGACCCAGTACTTC.

This chain connects TRBV15 to TRBJ1-3, with D perhaps matching TRBD1 (6 bases). Trimming stripped 0 bases from V and 0 bases from J, with 18 bases between. Germline V gene lookup returns CDR1 LNHNV and CDR2 YYDKDF (reference sequence). The CDR3 spans 19 residues. The CDR3 DNA reads TGTGCCACCAGCAGAGATCATTTGGGCAGGGGACGCTCTGGAAACACCATATATTTT. It codes for CATSRDHLGRGRSGNTIYF.

The chain links TRBV6-5 to TRBJ2-1; 10 bases are a match to TRBD2. The V and J ends lost 4 bases and 10 bases, in that order; junction bases with no gene match: 13. The CDR3 is 16 amino acids. Germline CDR1 and CDR2: MNHEY and SVGAGI. In nucleotides, the CDR3 is TGTGCCAGCAGTTGGGCTAGCGGGGGAGGGCCTAGAGAGCAGTTCTTC. Its protein product is CASSWASGGGPREQFF.

This clone was detected only once. This rearrangement joins TRBV6-5 to TRBJ1-2; 8 bases fit TRBD1. V shed 7 bases and J 4 bases; nucleotides not matched to a gene: 5. Germline lookup yields CDR1 MNHEY and CDR2 SVGAGI. The CDR3 runs to 13 residues. The CDR3 DNA follows: TGTGCCAGCAACCGAGGACAGGGCTATGGCTACACCTTC. Amino acids: CASNRGQGYGYTF.